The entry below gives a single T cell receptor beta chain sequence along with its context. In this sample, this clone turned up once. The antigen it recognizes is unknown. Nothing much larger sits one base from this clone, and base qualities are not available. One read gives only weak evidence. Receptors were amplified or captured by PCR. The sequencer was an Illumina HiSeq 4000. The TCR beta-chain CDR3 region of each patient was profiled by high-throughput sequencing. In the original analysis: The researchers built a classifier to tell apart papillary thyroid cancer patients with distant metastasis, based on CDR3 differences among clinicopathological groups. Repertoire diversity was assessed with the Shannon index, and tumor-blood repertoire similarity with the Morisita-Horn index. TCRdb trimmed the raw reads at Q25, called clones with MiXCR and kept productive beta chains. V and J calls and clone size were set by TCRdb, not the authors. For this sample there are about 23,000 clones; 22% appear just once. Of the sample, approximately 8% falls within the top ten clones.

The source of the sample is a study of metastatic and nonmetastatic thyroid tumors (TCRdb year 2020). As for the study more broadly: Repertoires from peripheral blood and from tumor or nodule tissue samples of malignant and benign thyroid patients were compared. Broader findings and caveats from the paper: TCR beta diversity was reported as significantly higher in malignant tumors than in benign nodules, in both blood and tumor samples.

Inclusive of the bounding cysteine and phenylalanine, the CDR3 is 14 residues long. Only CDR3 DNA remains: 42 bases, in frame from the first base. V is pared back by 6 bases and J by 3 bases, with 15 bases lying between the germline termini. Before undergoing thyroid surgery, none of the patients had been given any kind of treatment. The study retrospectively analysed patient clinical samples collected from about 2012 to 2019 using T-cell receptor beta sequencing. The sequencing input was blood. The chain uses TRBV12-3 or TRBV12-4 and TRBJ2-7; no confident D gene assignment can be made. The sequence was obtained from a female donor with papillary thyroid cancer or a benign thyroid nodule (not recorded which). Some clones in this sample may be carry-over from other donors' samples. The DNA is TGTGCCAGCAGCCTTACCGCACGAGACTACGAGCAGTACTTC. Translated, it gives CASSLTARDYEQYF.